These 16 T cell receptor beta chains share one sample of origin, sequenced in a study of T-cell reconstitution after alpha-beta-depleted transplantation in children. Preparing the TCRbeta library involved the use of unique molecular identifiers. MiXCR, run by TCRdb on the PCR reads, gives a single entry per CDR3 protein. This sample has approximately 190,000 distinct CDR3 sequences, with around 5.9% found just once. The sequenced sample was PBMCs, obtained before TCRalphabeta/CD19-depleted stem cell transplant. These receptors originate from a girl under two years old with combined immunodeficiency, due to receive a stem cell transplant.

In its sample, this clonotype was seen a few times. The gene calls are TRBV13 and TRBJ2-3, with D perhaps TRBD1 (5 bases). The CDR3 spans 14 residues. V lost 5 bases and J 2 bases, leaving 11 bases between the germline ends. Germline values: CDR1 PRHDT, CDR2 FYEKMQ (reference sequence). CDR3 sequence (DNA): TGTGCCAGCAGCCAAGGACATATCACAGATACGCAGTATTTT. This codes for CASSQGHITDTQYF.

This clonotype was recorded many times. This sequence joins TRBV20-1 and TRBJ2-2; tentatively, D is TRBD1 or TRBD2 (5 bases each). The CDR3 is made up of 16 amino acids. Trimming removed 2 bases from V and 0 bases from J, with 13 bases in between. In germline, CDR1 is DFQATT, CDR2 SNEGSKA (reference sequence). CDR3 loop: CSARLRGNANTGELFF. CDR3 DNA: TGCAGTGCTAGATTGAGGGGAAATGCGAACACCGGGGAGCTGTTTTTT.

This clonotype was recorded at least ten times. The chain carries TRBV15 and TRBJ2-3; TRBD2 aligns across 8 bases. The CDR3 has 16 amino acids. V lost 3 bases, J lost 4 bases, and 9 bases stayed unmatched. CDR1 is LNHNV, CDR2 YYDKDF, per germline (reference sequence). CDR3 nucleotide sequence: TGTGCCACCAGCAGGAATCCGGGACTAGTAGCAGATACGCAGTATTTT. Translated: CATSRNPGLVADTQYF.

At least ten counts were recorded for this clonotype. CDR3 bases: TGTGCCAGCAGTTTCCTGGTGACAGTTCAAGAGACCCAGTACTTC. Translated: CASSFLVTVQETQYF. The chain combines TRBV28 with TRBJ2-5, with D tentatively TRBD1 (5 bases). The length of the CDR3 is 15 residues. V lost 3 bases and J 2 bases, leaving 13 bases between the germline ends. The germline CDR1 and CDR2 sequences are MDHEN and SYDVKM.

Many counts were recorded for this clonotype. This chain joins TRBV7-2 and TRBJ2-3; 11 bases fit TRBD2. The CDR3 totals 17 residues. Germline V CDR1 and CDR2: SGHTA, FQGNSA. The junction had 9 bases not matched to a gene; V was cut back by 5 bases and J by 2 bases. DNA for the CDR3: TGTGCCAGCAGCGCCCCTAGCGGGGGGACCACCACAGATACGCAGTATTTT. It codes for CASSAPSGGTTTDTQYF.

This clonotype was seen many times. The chain couples TRBV12-3 or TRBV12-4 to TRBJ2-7; 12 nucleotides line up with TRBD2. The CDR3 length is 14 residues. The V segment lost 10 bases and the J segment 2 bases; nucleotides outside the gene matches: 6. In DNA, the CDR3 is TGTGCCACCTGTGCTAGCGGGAGGGCCTACGAGCAGTACTTC. It is translated as CATCASGRAYEQYF.

This clonotype showed up many times. The chain's CDR3 is CASSRVRDTGELFF. In nucleotides, the CDR3 is TGTGCCAGCAGTAGGGTCAGGGACACCGGGGAGCTGTTTTTT. The chain is built from TRBV2 and TRBJ2-2, with TRBD1 as a possible D gene (5 bases). Germline V gene data show CDR1 as SNHLY and CDR2 as FYNNEI. Trimming shortened V by 5 bases and J by 3 bases, and 10 bases separated the two germline ends. The CDR3 spans 14 residues.

The V and J genes are TRBV3-1 and TRBJ1-1; TRBD1 is a possible D gene (6 bases). CDR3 length equals 14 residues. V was shortened by 0 bases and J by 7 bases, with 12 bases between the two germline ends. Germline-derived CDR1 and CDR2 are LGHDT and YNNKEL (reference sequence). The CDR3, as DNA: TGTGCCAGCAGCCAAGATTATCAGGGGATTGAAGCTTTCTTT. It translates to CASSQDYQGIEAFF.

This clonotype was picked up many times. The V gene is TRBV20-1, the J gene TRBJ1-5, with a possible D match to TRBD1 (5 bases). This CDR3 spans 15 amino acids. V lost 6 bases and J lost 1, with 16 bases in between. In germline, CDR1 is DFQATT, CDR2 SNEGSKA (reference sequence). The CDR3 DNA reads TGCAGTGCCGGGACCACCCCCTCCAGCAATCAGCCCCAGCATTTT. It codes for CSAGTTPSSNQPQHF.

Many counts were recorded for this clonotype. This CDR3 reads CSVEDLGWDGYTF. DNA of the CDR3: TGCAGCGTTGAAGATCTAGGGTGGGATGGCTACACCTTC. V is TRBV29-1 and J is TRBJ1-2; no firm D call. The CDR3 has 13 amino acids. V was clipped by 0 bases and J by 6 bases, with 11 bases between them. Per germline, CDR1 SQVTM and CDR2 ANQGSEA.

This clonotype was picked up many times. This chain connects TRBV7-6 to TRBJ2-1; 8 bases match TRBD1. In germline, CDR1 is SGHVS, CDR2 FNYEAQ. Unmatched junction bases numbered 6, after V lost 5 bases and J lost 12 bases. The length of the CDR3 is 12 residues. The CDR3 coding sequence is TGTGCCAGCAGCCTGGGGACAGGTGGGCAGTTCTTC. The encoded protein is CASSLGTGGQFF. Variable domain in full (rest from reference TRBV7-6 and TRBJ2-1): GAGVSQSPRYKVTKRGQDVALRCDPISGHVSLYWYRQALGQGPEFLTYFNYEAQQDKSGLPNDRFSAERPEGSISTLTIQRTEQRDSAMYRCASSLGTGGQFFGPGTRLTVL.

Many counts were recorded for this clonotype. The chain links TRBV9 to TRBJ2-7; 8 bases are shared with TRBD1. The CDR3 has 15 residues. J lost 1 base, V lost 3 bases, and 6 bases had no gene match. Germline CDR1 is SGDLS and CDR2 is YYNGEE. The CDR3 here is CASSAEGTGSYEQYF. In DNA form, the CDR3 reads TGTGCCAGCAGCGCCGAAGGGACAGGATCCTACGAGCAGTACTTC.

The table lists this clonotype with many counts. This chain links TRBV4-3 with TRBJ1-3, with 7 bases that match TRBD1. With 0 bases clipped from V and 0 bases from J, the junction kept 5 bases outside the gene matches. In germline, CDR1 is LGHNA, CDR2 YSLEER. This CDR3 region has 17 residues. CDR3 nucleotides: TGCGCCAGCAGCCAAGAGGTGGGACAGAACTCTGGAAACACCATATATTTT. Residues: CASSQEVGQNSGNTIYF.

The chain couples TRBV29-1 to TRBJ1-2; D unresolved. This CDR3 spans 12 amino acids. The ends were cut back, 6 bases at V and 2 bases at J, with 10 bases in the middle. Germline-derived CDR1 and CDR2 are SQVTM and ANQGSEA. The CDR3, as DNA: TGCAGCGTACTGACCTTAAACTATGGCTACACCTTC. Its protein product is CSVLTLNYGYTF.

The table lists this clonotype with many counts. The V call is TRBV2, the J call TRBJ2-1; tentative D call: TRBD2 (6 bases). CDR3 length equals 13 residues. V lost 6 bases, J lost 9 bases, and 15 bases lay in between. From germline, CDR1 is SNHLY and CDR2 FYNNEI. CDR3 nucleotide sequence: TGTGCCAGCAGCGGGGAGGTGGTGAGTGAGCAGTTCTTC. Its protein is CASSGEVVSEQFF.

This chain joins TRBV28 and TRBJ2-1; unclear D gene. The V gene lost 2 bases and the J gene lost 2 bases, with 10 bases spanning the gap. The CDR3 has 15 residues. Germline values: CDR1 MDHEN, CDR2 SYDVKM. CDR3 residues: CASSLAYKPYNEQFF. CDR3 DNA sequence: TGTGCCAGCAGTTTAGCGTATAAACCCTACAATGAGCAGTTCTTC.